This record covers a single TCR beta chain. Germline CDR1 is KGHSH and CDR2 is LQKENI. This CDR3 is 13 amino acids long. Trimming removed 9 bases at V and 1 base at J, with 12 bases between. Stated treatment: some 20 received Ad26.COV2.S at low or high dose, single or two shots; 5 received placebo; per-sample allocation not given. Samples came from day 63 after the first vaccine or placebo injection. The table came from immunoSEQ multiplex PCR; TCRdb's copy has only in-frame clones and leaves some out. The table has hundreds of thousands of clones, 80% to 90% seen once. This record comes from a study of Ad26.COV2.S vaccination and SARS-CoV-2 variants.

Source: peripheral blood, taken in a trial of Ad26.COV2.S vaccine versus placebo. V and J are TRBV18 and TRBJ1-1, with a tentative D call TRBD1 (6 bases). This receptor was obtained from a person between 18 and 59 years old who received the Ad26.COV2.S COVID-19 vaccine or a placebo. The CDR3 DNA follows: TGTGCCAGTACTACAGGGCAGAACACTGAAGCTTTCTTT. Protein: CASTTGQNTEAFF.